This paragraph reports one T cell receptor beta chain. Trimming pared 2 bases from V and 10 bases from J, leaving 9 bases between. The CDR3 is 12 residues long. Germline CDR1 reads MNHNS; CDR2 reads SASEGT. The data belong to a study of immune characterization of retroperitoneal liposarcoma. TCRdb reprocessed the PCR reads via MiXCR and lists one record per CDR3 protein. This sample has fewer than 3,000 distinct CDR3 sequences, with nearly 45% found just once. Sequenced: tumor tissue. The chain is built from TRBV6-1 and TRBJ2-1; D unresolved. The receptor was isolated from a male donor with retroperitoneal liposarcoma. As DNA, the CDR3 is TGTGCCAGCAGTGAATTAAGCTACGAGCAGTTCTTC. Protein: CASSELSYEQFF.